This record looks at one TCR beta chain sequence and its context. Its antigen is not identified. Germline lookup yields CDR1 LNHNV and CDR2 YYDKDF (reference sequence). V was cut by 2 bases and J by 0 bases, with 17 bases left in between. The CDR3 runs to 18 residues. As to treatment: oral pan-JAK inhibitor, 5-10 mg twice daily. This record belongs to a study of CD8+ T cells in alopecia areata. Across the whole study: Once tofacitinib had been taken for 6 to 18 months, 6 months off drug followed. Study outcomes and limitations: Mouse data revealed clearer TCR sharing than patient data did, a gap possibly tied to HLA. Scalp clonality and expanded CD8+ clones among the top 100 were significantly decreased by tofacitinib. Clonality was higher in lesional than normal scalp, especially in alopecia totalis/universalis.

Extraction of RNA preceded its reverse transcription into cDNA, which served as the sequencing template. Produced via immunoSEQ multiplex PCR; TCRdb's table is partial and in-frame only. The repertoire consists of 170,000 or so clones, with roughly 65% occurring once and the leading ten covering 0.91%. J is TRBJ1-5 and V is TRBV15; D ambiguous. The source material was CD4+ T cells sorted from blood, sampled at week 4, from a patient treated with tofacitinib. This TCR came from a human donor with alopecia areata. DNA of the CDR3: TGTGCCACCAGCAGATTTTTCACAAGGGAGTATAGCAATCAGCCCCAGCATTTT. Translated: CATSRFFTREYSNQPQHF. Drawing the rest from reference TRBV15 and TRBJ1-5, the complete variable domain is DAMVIQNPRYQVTQFGKPVTLSCSQTLNHNVMYWYQQKSSQAPKLLFHYYDKDFNNEADTPDNFQSRRPNTSFCFLDIRSPGLGDTAMYLCATSRFFTREYSNQPQHFGDGTRLSIL.